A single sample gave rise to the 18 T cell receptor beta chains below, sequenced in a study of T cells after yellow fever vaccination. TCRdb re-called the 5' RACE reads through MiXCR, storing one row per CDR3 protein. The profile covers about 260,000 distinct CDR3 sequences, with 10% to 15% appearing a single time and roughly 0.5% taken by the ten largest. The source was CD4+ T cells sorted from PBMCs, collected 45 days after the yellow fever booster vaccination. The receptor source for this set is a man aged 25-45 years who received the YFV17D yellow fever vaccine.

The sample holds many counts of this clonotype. The DNA of the CDR3 is TGCGCCAGCAGCCCTGGGACAGGGGTTGGCGAGCAGTACTTC. It is translated as CASSPGTGVGEQYF. The chain joins TRBV5-1 to TRBJ2-7, with 10 bases aligning to TRBD1. J gave up 6 bases and V 4 bases, and 7 bases lay outside the gene matches. The germline V gene has CDR1 SGHRS and CDR2 YFSETQ. The CDR3 runs to 14 residues.

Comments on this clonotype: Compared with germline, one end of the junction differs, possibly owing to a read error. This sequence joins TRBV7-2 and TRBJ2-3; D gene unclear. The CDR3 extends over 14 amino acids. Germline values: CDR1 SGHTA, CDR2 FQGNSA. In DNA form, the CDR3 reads TGTGCCAGCAGCTTTGACTTGCGCACCGATACGCAGTATTTT. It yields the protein CASSFDLRTDTQYF.

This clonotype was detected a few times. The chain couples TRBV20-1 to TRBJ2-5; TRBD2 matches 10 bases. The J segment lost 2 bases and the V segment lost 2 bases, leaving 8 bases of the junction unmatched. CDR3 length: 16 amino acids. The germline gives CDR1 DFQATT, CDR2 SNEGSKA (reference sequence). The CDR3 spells CSARPTGLALQETQYF. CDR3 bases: TGCAGTGCTAGACCTACGGGACTAGCGCTACAAGAGACCCAGTACTTC.

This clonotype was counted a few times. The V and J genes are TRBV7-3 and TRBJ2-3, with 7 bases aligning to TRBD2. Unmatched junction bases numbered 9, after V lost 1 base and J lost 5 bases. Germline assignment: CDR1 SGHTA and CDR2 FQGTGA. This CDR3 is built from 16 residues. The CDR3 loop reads CASSLKAGIYVDTQYF. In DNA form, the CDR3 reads TGTGCCAGCAGCTTAAAAGCGGGAATATATGTAGATACGCAGTATTTT.

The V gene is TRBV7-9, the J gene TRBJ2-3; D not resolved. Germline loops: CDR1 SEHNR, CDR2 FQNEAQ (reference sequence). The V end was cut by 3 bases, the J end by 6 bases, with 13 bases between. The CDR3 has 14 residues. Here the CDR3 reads CASSFRTESDTQYF. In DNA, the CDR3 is TGTGCCAGCAGCTTCCGGACCGAGTCCGATACGCAGTATTTT.

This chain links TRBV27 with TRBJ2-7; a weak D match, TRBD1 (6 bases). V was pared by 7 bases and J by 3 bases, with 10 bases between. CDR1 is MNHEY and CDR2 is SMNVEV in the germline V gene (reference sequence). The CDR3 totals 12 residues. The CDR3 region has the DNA TGTGCCAGCAAGAGGGGGATCTACGAGCAGTACTTC. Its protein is CASKRGIYEQYF.

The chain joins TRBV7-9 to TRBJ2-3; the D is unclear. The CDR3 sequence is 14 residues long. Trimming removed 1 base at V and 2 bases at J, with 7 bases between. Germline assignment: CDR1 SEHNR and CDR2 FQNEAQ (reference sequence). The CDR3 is CASSLGRDTDTQYF. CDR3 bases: TGTGCCAGCAGCTTAGGCAGAGACACAGATACGCAGTATTTT.

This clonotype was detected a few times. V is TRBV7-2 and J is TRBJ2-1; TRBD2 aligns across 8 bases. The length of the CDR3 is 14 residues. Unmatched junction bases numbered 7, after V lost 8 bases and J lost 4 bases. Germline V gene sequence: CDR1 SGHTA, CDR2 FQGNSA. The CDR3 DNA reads TGTGCCAGCGGTCGGGCGGGAGGTTACAATGAGCAGTTCTTC. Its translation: CASGRAGGYNEQFF.

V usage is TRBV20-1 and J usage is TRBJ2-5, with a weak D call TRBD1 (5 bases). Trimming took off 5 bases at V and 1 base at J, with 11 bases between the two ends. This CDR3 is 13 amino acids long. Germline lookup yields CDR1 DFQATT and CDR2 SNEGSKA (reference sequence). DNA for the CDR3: TGCAGTGCTGCCCAGGGCAGCCAAGAGACCCAGTACTTC. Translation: CSAAQGSQETQYF.

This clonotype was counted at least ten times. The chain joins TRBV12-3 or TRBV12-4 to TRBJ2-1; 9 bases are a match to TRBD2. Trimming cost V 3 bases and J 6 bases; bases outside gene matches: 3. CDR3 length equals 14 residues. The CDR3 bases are TGTGCCAGCAGTTTTAGGCGGGAGGGCAATGAGCAGTTCTTC. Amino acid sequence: CASSFRREGNEQFF.

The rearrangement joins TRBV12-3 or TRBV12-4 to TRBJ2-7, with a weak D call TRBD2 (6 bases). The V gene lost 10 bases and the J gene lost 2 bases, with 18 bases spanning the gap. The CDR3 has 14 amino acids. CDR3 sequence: CATSHGGSTYEQYF. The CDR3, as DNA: TGTGCCACAAGTCATGGGGGGAGCACCTACGAGCAGTACTTC.

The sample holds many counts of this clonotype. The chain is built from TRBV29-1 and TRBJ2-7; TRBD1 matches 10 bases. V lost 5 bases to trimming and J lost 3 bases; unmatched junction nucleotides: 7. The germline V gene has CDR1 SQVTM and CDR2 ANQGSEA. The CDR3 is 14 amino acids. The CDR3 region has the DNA TGCAGCGTTCCAGGAAGGACAGGGGGCTACGAGCAGTACTTC. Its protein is CSVPGRTGGYEQYF.

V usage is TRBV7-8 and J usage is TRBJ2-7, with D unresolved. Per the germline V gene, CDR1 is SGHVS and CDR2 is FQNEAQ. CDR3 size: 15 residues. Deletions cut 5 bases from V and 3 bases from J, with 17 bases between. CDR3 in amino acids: CASSPPRVPFYEQYF. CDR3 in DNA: TGTGCCAGCAGCCCCCCCCGGGTCCCATTCTACGAGCAGTACTTC.

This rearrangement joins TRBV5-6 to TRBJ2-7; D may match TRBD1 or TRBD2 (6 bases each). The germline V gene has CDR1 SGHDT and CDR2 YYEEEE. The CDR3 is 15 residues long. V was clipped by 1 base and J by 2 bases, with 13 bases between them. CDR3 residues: CASSLPGASAYEQYF. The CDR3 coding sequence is TGTGCCAGCAGCTTGCCGGGGGCGTCGGCCTACGAGCAGTACTTC.

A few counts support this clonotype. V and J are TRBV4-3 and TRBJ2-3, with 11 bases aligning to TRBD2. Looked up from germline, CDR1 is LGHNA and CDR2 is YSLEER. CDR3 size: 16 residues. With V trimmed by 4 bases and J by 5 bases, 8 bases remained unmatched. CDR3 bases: TGCGCCAGCAGCCGAGCCGGGACTAGCGGTGGAGATACGCAGTATTTT. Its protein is CASSRAGTSGGDTQYF.

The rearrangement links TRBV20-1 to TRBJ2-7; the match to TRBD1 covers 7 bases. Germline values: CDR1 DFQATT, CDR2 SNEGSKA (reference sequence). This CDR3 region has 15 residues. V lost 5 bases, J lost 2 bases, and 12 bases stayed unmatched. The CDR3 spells CSASPIAGQAYEQYF. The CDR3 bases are TGCAGTGCTTCCCCTATTGCTGGACAGGCCTACGAGCAGTACTTC.

CDR3 DNA: TGCAGTGCTACTCCGGGACAGGGAGCATCTCACACCGGGGAGCTGTTTTTT. Its protein product is CSATPGQGASHTGELFF. This chain joins TRBV20-1 and TRBJ2-2; TRBD1 matches 9 bases. CDR1 and CDR2 (germline): DFQATT, SNEGSKA (reference sequence). Trimming cost V 4 bases and J 3 bases; bases outside gene matches: 12. There are 17 residues in the CDR3.

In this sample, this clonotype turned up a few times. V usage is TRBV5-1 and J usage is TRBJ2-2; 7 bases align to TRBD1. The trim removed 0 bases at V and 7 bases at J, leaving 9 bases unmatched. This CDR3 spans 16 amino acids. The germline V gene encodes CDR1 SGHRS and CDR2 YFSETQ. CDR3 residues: CASSLDRGVSGGELFF. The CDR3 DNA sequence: TGCGCCAGCAGCTTGGACAGGGGTGTATCTGGCGGGGAGCTGTTTTTT.